This T cell receptor (beta chain) was sequenced during a study of technical replicates of blood from a few donors. Some clones are missing from TCRdb's copy, which holds only in-frame ones; the method was immunoSEQ multiplex PCR. In the table there are roughly 15,000 clones, roughly 80% of which are singletons. Germline trimming cut 3 bases from V and 7 bases from J; bases unmatched to any gene: 4. The germline CDR1 and CDR2 sequences are LNHDA and SQIVND (reference sequence). CDR3 length: 14 residues. The origin of this receptor is a human donor in good health. This chain uses TRBV19 with TRBJ2-1; the match to TRBD2 covers 9 bases. The sample comprised PBMCs. This CDR3 reads CASSIGTSLNEQFF. Written as DNA, the CDR3 is TGTGCCAGTAGTATCGGGACTAGCTTAAATGAGCAGTTCTTC.